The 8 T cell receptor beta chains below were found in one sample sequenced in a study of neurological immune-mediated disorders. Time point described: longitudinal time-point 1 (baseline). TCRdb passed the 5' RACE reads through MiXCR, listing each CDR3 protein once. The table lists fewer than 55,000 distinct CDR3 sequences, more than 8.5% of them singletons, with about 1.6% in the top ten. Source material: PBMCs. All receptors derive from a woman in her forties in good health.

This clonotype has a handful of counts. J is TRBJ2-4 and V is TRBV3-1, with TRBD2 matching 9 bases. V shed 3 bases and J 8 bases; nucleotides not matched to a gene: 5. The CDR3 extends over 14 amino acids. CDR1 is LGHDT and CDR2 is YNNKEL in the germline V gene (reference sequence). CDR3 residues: CASSQAGGIYIQYF. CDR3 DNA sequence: TGTGCCAGCAGCCAGGCGGGGGGGATATACATTCAGTACTTC.

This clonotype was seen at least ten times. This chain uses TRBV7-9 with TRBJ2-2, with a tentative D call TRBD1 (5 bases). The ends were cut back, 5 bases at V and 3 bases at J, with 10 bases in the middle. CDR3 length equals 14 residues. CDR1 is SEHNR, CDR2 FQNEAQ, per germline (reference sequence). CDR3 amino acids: CASSAPGYTGELFF. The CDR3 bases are TGTGCCAGCAGCGCACCAGGGTACACCGGGGAGCTGTTTTTT.

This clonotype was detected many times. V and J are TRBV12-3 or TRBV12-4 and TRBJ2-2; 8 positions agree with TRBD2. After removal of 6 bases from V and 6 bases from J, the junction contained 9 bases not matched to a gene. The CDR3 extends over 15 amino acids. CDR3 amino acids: CASRGLGGAAGELFF. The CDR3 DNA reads TGTGCCAGCAGGGGGCTCGGGGGGGCCGCCGGGGAGCTGTTTTTT.

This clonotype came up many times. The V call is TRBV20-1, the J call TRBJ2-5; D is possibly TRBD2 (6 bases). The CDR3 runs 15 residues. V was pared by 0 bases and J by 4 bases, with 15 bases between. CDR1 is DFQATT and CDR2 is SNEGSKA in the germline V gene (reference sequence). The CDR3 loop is CSARDINGRGETQYF. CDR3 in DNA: TGCAGTGCTAGAGATATAAACGGGAGAGGAGAGACCCAGTACTTC.

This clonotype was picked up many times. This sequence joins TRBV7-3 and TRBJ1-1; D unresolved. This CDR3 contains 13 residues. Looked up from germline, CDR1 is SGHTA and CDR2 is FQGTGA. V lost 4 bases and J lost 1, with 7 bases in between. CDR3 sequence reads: CASSSAANTEAFF. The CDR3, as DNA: TGTGCCAGCAGCTCCGCAGCGAACACTGAAGCTTTCTTT.

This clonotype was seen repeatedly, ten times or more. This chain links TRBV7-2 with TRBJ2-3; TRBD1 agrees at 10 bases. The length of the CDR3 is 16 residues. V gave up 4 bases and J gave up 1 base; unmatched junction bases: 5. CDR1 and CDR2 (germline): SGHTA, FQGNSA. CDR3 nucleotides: TGTGCCAGCAGCTGGCAGGGGACAGGGGGCACAGATACGCAGTATTTT. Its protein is CASSWQGTGGTDTQYF.

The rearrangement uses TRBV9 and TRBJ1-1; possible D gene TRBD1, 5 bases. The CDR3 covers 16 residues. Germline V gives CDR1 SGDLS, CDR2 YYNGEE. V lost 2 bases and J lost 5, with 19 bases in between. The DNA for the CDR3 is TGTGCCAGCAGCGTCCTCCCGGCGGGGCCGGGAACTGAAGCTTTCTTT. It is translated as CASSVLPAGPGTEAFF.

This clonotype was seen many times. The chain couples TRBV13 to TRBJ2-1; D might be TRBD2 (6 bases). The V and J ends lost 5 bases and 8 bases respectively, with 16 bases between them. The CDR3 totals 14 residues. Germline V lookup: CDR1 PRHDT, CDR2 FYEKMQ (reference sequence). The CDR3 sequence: CASSTRGGIHEQFF. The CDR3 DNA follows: TGTGCCAGCAGCACCCGGGGCGGGATTCATGAGCAGTTCTTC.